Below, 11 T cell receptor beta chains from the same sample are listed, as sequenced in a study of T cell repertoires in cytomegalovirus infection. The antigens of these receptors remain unknown. MiXCR, run by TCRdb on the reads, gives a single entry per CDR3 protein. The top ten clones hold about 20% of a sample with 550,000 to 850,000 distinct CDR3 sequences, around 31% of them seen once. The specimen was cultured PBMCs, collected from culture after CMV antigen stimulation. Receptors were obtained from a human donor in good health (CMV status not recorded). Some clones in this sample may be carry-over from other donors' samples.

Ten or more counts support this clonotype. The chain carries TRBV7-2 and TRBJ2-3; 13 bases align to TRBD2. This CDR3 is built from 15 residues. J lost 6 bases, V lost 2 bases, and 2 bases had no gene match. Germline CDR1 and CDR2: SGHTA and FQGNSA. In DNA form, the CDR3 reads TGTGCCAGCAGCTTATCACTAGCGGGAGGGGATACGCAGTATTTT. It encodes CASSLSLAGGDTQYF.

The chain has TRBV10-3 and TRBJ1-1; weak D call: TRBD1 (5 bases). V was cut by 6 bases and J by 4 bases, with 27 bases left in between. The CDR3 has 18 amino acids. Germline V gene lookup returns CDR1 ENHRY and CDR2 SYGVKD. The CDR3 reads CAIRANPRGEGFATEAFF. The CDR3 DNA is TGTGCCATCAGGGCAAATCCGCGGGGAGAGGGGTTCGCCACTGAAGCTTTCTTT.

The chain is built from TRBV12-3 or TRBV12-4 and TRBJ1-4; TRBD1 matches 7 bases. The trim removed 6 bases at V and 1 base at J, leaving 5 bases unmatched. This CDR3 comprises 15 residues. The CDR3 loop is CASRPGGLTNEKLFF. CDR3 nucleotides: TGTGCCAGCAGACCAGGGGGGTTAACTAATGAAAAACTGTTTTTT.

The V call is TRBV28, the J call TRBJ1-5, with TRBD1 matching over 8 bases. Germline V CDR1 and CDR2: MDHEN, SYDVKM. There are 14 residues in the CDR3. With V trimmed by 6 bases and J by 7 bases, 8 bases remained unmatched. This chain's CDR3 is CASRLDRAPQPQHF. CDR3 DNA: TGTGCCAGCAGACTGGACAGGGCCCCACAGCCCCAGCATTTT.

The chain joins TRBV11-3 to TRBJ1-2; no clear D. Germline-derived CDR1 and CDR2 are SGHNT and YENEEA. This CDR3 has 13 residues. The V end lost 4 bases, the J end lost 4 bases, and 10 bases lay between the germline ends. The CDR3 DNA reads TGTGCCAGCAGCTACACAAGAGGCTATGGCTACACCTTC. Encoded protein: CASSYTRGYGYTF.

The V gene is TRBV5-6, the J gene TRBJ1-6; D perhaps matches TRBD1 (5 bases). V gave up 4 bases and J gave up 7 bases, with 18 bases separating them. This CDR3 region has 16 residues. CDR1 is SGHDT, CDR2 YYEEEE, per germline. CDR3 in amino acids: CASSAGPITLNSPLHF. For the CDR3, the DNA is TGTGCCAGCAGCGCGGGACCGATTACCCTCAATTCACCCCTCCACTTT.

The gene calls are TRBV20-1 and TRBJ2-5; D might be TRBD1 (6 bases). The CDR3 spans 14 residues. V lost 5 bases and J lost 5, with 18 bases in between. CDR1 is DFQATT and CDR2 is SNEGSKA in the germline V gene (reference sequence). CDR3 region: CSALNRALGETQYF. As DNA, the CDR3 is TGCAGTGCTTTAAACAGGGCCCTCGGGGAGACCCAGTACTTC.

This chain links TRBV5-8 with TRBJ2-7, with D possibly TRBD1 on 5 matching bases. This CDR3 has 15 residues. Germline V CDR1 and CDR2: SGHTS, YDEGEE. Trimming shortened V by 1 base and J by 0 bases, and 11 bases separated the two germline ends. The DNA for the CDR3 is TGTGCCAGCAGCTTGCAGGGCCCAAGCTCCTACGAGCAGTACTTC. Its translation is CASSLQGPSSYEQYF.

The rearrangement joins TRBV7-9 to TRBJ1-2; 7 positions agree with TRBD1. The germline gives CDR1 SEHNR, CDR2 FQNEAQ (reference sequence). The CDR3 contains 14 residues. The V gene end was trimmed by 3 bases and the J gene end by 7 bases; junction bases not matched to a gene: 8. The CDR3 nucleotides read TGTGCCAGCAGCTTGGGGGCCAGGGGGACTGGCTACACCTTC. Its translation is CASSLGARGTGYTF.

This clonotype has just a few counts. The CDR3 nucleotides read TGTGCCATCAGTGAGGGACAGGGCCTTAATGAAAAACTGTTTTTT. It translates to CAISEGQGLNEKLFF. The chain has TRBV10-3 and TRBJ1-4; 8 bases are shared with TRBD1. Germline V gene data show CDR1 as ENHRY and CDR2 as SYGVKD. The CDR3 is 15 residues long. V lost 2 bases and J lost 4; bases outside the gene matches: 3.

This clonotype was seen more than once but under ten times. The J gene is TRBJ1-5, the V gene TRBV12-5; a possible D gene is TRBD1 (5 bases). The CDR3 is 14 residues long. V was pared by 3 bases and J by 5 bases, with 11 bases between. CDR1 LGHNT and CDR2 FRNRAP come from the germline V gene. CDR3 residues: CASGFGGIDQPQHF. CDR3 in DNA: TGTGCTAGTGGTTTTGGGGGGATAGATCAGCCCCAGCATTTT.